This T cell receptor (beta chain) was observed in a study of T cells in localized non-small cell lung cancer. As regards this clone: Its target is not known.

The CDR3 is 15 amino acids. Germline lookup yields CDR1 LNHNV and CDR2 YYDKDF (reference sequence). Trimming removed 2 bases at V and 0 bases at J, with 8 bases between. Some clones are missing from TCRdb's copy, which holds only in-frame ones; the method was immunoSEQ multiplex PCR. The sample consists of 70,000 to 80,000 clones, more than 75% of them appearing once. Overall study findings and caveats: When the top 100 tumor clones were examined, a median around 61 of them also appeared in the adjacent lung, which was paired and uninvolved. In the blood, greater T cell density corresponded to longer overall survival. It remains possible that heterogeneity exists, since only one tumor region was sequenced. Clonality of T cells reached its maximum in uninvolved adjacent lung, surpassing tumor.

Sample: peripheral blood, taken before any cancer treatment. The sequence derives from a woman aged 40-70 years with stage I squamous cell lung carcinoma. The chain carries TRBV15 and TRBJ1-5; D remains unclear. The CDR3 loop reads CATSRSSNSNQPQHF. For the CDR3, the DNA is TGTGCCACCAGCAGATCTAGCAATAGCAATCAGCCCCAGCATTTT.